The clone carrying this TCR beta chain was observed many times. What it recognizes is unknown. TCRdb redid the calling of the 5' RACE reads with MiXCR, one entry per CDR3 protein. The profile shows 300,000 or so distinct CDR3 sequences, 8.5% to 10% of them singletons. The sample comes from a study of T cells after yellow fever vaccination. General observations from the study: Weaker overall, the secondary response nonetheless peaked faster (day 5 versus 15). Booster sampling recovered most clones from primary vaccination (approximately 97% CD4, approximately 90% CD8). Contamination by abundant bulk-population clonotypes could be present in FACS-sorted repertoires. Relatively few clonotypes were ones that appeared in both CD4 and CD8 compartments.

Germline CDR1 is SGHTA and CDR2 is FQGNSA. Trimming took 5 bases from V and 6 from J, leaving 11 bases between them. The CDR3 is 13 residues long. The chain links TRBV7-2 to TRBJ1-5, with TRBD1 as a possible D gene (6 bases). The sequence was collected from a man in his late teens or twenties who received the YFV17D yellow fever vaccine. The source material was CD4+ T cells sorted from PBMCs, sampled 5 days after the yellow fever booster vaccination. The CDR3 DNA follows: TGTGCCAGCAGCCCCGGACAGACTCAGCCCCAGCATTTT. Amino acids: CASSPGQTQPQHF.